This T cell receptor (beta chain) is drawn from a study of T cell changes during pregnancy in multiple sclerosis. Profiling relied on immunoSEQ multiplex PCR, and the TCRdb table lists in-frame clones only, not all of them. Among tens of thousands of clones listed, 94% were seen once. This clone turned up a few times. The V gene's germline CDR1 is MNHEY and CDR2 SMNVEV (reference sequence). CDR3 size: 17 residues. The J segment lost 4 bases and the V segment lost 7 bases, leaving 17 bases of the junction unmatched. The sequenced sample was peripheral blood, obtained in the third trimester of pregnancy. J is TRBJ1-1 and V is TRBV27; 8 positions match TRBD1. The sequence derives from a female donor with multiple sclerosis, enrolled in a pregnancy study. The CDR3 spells CASTQTARGPKGTEAFF. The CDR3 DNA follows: TGTGCCAGCACCCAAACGGCCAGGGGGCCGAAGGGCACTGAAGCTTTCTTT.